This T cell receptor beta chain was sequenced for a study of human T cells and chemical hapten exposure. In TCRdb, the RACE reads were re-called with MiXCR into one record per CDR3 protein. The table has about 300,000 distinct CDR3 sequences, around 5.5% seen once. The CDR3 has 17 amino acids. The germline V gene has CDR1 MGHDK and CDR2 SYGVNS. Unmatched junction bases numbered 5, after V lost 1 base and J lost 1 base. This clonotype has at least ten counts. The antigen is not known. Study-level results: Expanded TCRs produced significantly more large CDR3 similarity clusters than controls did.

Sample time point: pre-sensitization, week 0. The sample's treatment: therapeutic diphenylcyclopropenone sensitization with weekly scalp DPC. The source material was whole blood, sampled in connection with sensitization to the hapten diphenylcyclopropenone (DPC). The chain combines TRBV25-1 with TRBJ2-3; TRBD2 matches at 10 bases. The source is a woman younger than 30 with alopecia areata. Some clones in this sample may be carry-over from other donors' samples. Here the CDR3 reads CASSESTTSGGTDTQYF. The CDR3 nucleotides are TGTGCCAGCAGTGAATCGACCACTAGCGGGGGCACAGATACGCAGTATTTT.